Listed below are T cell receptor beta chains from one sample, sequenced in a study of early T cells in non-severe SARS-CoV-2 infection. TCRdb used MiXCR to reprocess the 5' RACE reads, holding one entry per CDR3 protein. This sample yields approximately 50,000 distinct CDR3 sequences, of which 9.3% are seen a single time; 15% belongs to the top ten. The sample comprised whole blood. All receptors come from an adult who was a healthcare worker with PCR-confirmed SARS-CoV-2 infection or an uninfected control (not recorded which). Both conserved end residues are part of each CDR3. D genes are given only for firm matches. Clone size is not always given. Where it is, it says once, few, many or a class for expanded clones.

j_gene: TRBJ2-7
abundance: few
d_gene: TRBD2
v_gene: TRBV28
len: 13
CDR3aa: CASSTSGRYEQYF
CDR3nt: TGTGCCAGCAGCACTAGCGGGAGGTACGAGCAGTACTTC

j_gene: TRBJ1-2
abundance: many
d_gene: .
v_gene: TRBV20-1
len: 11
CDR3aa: CSAGRMGGYTF
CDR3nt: TGCAGTGCTGGAAGAATGGGTGGCTACACCTTC

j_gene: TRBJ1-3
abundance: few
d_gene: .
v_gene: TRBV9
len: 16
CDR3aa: CASSAGTSLSGNTIYF
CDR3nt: TGTGCCAGCAGCGCGGGGACAAGCCTCTCTGGAAACACCATATATTTT

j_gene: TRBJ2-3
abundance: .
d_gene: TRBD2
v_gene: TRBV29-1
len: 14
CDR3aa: CSVPPAGVSDTQYF
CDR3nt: TGCAGCGTCCCTCCAGCGGGAGTGTCAGATACGCAGTATTTT

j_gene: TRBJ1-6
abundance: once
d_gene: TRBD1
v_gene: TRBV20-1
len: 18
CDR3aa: CSARPSPGTGLYNSPLHF
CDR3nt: TGCAGTGCTAGGCCCTCTCCCGGGACAGGGTTGTATAATTCACCCCTCCACTTT

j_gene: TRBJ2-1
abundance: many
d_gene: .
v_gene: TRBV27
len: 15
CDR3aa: CASSFRLTSYNEQFF
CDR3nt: TGTGCCAGCAGTTTTCGGCTAACCTCCTACAATGAGCAGTTCTTC

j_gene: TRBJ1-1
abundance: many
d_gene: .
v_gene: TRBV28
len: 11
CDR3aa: CASSFMWGAFF
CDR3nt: TGTGCCAGCAGTTTTATGTGGGGGGCTTTCTTT

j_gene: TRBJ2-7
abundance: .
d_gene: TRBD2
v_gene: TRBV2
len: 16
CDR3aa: CASSEGKGLASYEQYF
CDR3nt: TGTGCCAGCAGTGAAGGGAAGGGACTAGCGAGCTACGAGCAGTACTTC

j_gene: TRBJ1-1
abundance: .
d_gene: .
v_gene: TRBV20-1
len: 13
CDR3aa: CSATKGGDTEAFF
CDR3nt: TGCAGTGCTACAAAGGGGGGCGACACTGAAGCTTTCTTT

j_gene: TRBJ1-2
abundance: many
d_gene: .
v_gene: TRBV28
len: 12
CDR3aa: CASSTPNYGYTF
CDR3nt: TGTGCCAGCAGTACACCTAACTATGGCTACACCTTC

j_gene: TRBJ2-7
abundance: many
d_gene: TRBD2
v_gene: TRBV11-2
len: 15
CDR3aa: CASSLRLAESYEQYF
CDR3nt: TGTGCCAGCAGCCTTCGACTAGCGGAATCCTACGAGCAGTACTTC

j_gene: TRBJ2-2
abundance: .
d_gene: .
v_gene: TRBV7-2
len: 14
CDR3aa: CASSPNRVTGELFF
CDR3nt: TGTGCCAGCAGCCCGAACAGGGTAACCGGGGAGCTGTTTTTT

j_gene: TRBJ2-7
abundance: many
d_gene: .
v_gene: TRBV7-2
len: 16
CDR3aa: CASSLRVGLSSYEQYF
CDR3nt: TGTGCCAGCAGCTTAAGGGTGGGTTTGAGCTCCTACGAGCAGTACTTC

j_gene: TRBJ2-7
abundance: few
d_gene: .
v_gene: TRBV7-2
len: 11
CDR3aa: CASSTLYEQYF
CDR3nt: TGTGCCAGCAGCACTTTATACGAGCAGTACTTC

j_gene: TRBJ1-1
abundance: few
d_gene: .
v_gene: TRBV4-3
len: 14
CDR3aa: CASSLDQGGTEAFF
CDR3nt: TGCGCCAGCAGCCTAGATCAAGGAGGGACTGAAGCTTTCTTT

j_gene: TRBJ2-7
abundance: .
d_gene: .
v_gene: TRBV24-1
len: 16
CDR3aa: CATSDPPQGRPHEQYF
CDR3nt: TGTGCCACCAGTGACCCTCCACAGGGAAGGCCCCACGAGCAGTACTTC

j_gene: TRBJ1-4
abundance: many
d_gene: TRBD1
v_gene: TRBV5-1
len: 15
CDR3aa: CASTPAGQSNEKLFF
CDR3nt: TGCGCCAGCACCCCCGCGGGACAGTCTAATGAAAAACTGTTTTTT

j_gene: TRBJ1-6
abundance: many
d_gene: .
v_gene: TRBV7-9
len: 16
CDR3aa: CASSPIEAFFGSPLHF
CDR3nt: TGTGCCAGCAGCCCAATAGAGGCTTTTTTCGGTTCACCCCTCCACTTT

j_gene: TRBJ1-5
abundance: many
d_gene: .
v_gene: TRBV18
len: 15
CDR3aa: CASSPTQYSNQPQHF
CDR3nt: TGTGCCAGCTCACCAACGCAGTATAGCAATCAGCCCCAGCATTTT

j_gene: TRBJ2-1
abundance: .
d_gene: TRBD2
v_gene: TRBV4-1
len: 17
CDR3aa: CASSQDLPSGPNNEQFF
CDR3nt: TGCGCCAGCAGCCAAGATCTTCCTAGCGGGCCCAACAATGAGCAGTTCTTC

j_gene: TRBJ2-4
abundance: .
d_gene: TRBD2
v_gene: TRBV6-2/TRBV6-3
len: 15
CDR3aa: CASSSKRESRYIQYF
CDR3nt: TGTGCCAGCAGTTCTAAGCGGGAGAGTCGGTACATTCAGTACTTC

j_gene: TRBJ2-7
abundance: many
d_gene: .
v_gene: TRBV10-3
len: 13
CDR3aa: CAISESNTYEQYF
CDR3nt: TGTGCCATCAGTGAGTCTAATACCTACGAGCAGTACTTC

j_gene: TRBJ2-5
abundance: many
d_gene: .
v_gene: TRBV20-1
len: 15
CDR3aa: CSARDQQPAPETQYF
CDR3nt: TGCAGTGCTAGAGATCAACAACCGGCCCCCGAGACCCAGTACTTC

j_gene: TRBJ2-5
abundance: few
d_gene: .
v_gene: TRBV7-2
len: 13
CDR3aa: CASSLIWQETQYF
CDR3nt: TGTGCCAGCAGCTTAATCTGGCAAGAGACCCAGTACTTC

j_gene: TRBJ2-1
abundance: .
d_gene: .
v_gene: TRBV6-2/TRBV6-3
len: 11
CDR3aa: CASSPQRQQFF
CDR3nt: TGTGCCAGCAGTCCCCAGCGCCAGCAGTTCTTC

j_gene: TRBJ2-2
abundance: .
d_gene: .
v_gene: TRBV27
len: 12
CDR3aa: CASSHNTGELFF
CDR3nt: TGTGCCAGCAGTCACAACACCGGGGAGCTGTTTTTT

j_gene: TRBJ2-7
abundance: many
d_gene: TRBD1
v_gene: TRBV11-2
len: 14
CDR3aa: CASSSTTGGYEQYF
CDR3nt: TGTGCCAGCAGCTCAACGACAGGGGGCTACGAGCAGTACTTC

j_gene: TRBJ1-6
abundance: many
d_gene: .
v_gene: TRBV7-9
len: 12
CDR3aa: CASSFRNSPLHF
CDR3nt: TGTGCCAGCAGCTTTAGAAATTCACCCCTCCACTTT

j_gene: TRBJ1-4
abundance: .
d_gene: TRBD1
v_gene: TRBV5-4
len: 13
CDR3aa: CASSLGQEEKLFF
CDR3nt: TGTGCCAGCAGCTTAGGACAGGAAGAAAAACTGTTTTTT

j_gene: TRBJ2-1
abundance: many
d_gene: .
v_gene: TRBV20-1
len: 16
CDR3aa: CSARDLRAARKDEQFF
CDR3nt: TGCAGTGCTAGAGATTTAAGAGCGGCCCGGAAGGATGAGCAGTTCTTC

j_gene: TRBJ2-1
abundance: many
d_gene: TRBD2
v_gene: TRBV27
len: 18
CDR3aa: CASSSYARGLAGGKGQFF
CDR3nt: TGTGCCAGCAGTTCCTATGCCCGGGGACTAGCGGGAGGGAAGGGGCAGTTCTTC

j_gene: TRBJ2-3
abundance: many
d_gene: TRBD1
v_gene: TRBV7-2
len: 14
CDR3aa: CASSPDRVADTQYF
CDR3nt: TGTGCCAGCAGCCCCGACAGGGTGGCAGATACGCAGTATTTT

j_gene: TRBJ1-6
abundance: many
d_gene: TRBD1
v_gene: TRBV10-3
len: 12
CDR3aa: CAIGTGDSPLHF
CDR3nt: TGTGCCATCGGGACAGGGGATTCACCCCTCCACTTT

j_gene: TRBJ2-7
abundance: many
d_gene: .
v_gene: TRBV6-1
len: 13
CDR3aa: CASSDGQTYEQYF
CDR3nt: TGTGCCAGCAGTGACGGACAAACCTACGAGCAGTACTTC

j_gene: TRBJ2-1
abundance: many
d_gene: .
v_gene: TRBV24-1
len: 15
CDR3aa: CATSDVNRDNNEQFF
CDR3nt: TGTGCCACCAGTGATGTAAACCGGGACAACAATGAGCAGTTCTTC

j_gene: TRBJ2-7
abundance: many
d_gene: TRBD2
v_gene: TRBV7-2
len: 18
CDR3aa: CASSLSSVGASGTYEQYF
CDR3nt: TGTGCCAGCAGCTTAAGTTCCGTAGGGGCTAGCGGAACCTACGAGCAGTACTTC

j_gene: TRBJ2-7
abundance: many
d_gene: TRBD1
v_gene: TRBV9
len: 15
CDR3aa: CASSVGTGRSYEQYF
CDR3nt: TGTGCCAGCAGCGTAGGGACAGGACGGAGCTACGAGCAGTACTTC

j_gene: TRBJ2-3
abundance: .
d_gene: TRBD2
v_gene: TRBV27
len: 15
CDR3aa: CASGTSGRGADTQYF
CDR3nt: TGTGCCAGCGGGACTAGCGGGAGGGGTGCAGATACGCAGTATTTT

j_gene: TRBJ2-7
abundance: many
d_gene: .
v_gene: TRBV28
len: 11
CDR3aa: CASSQSYEQYF
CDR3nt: TGTGCCAGCAGTCAGTCCTACGAGCAGTACTTC

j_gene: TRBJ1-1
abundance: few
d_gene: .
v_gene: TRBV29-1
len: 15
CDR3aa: CSVEVAGYGNTEAFF
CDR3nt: TGCAGCGTTGAAGTAGCAGGGTACGGGAACACTGAAGCTTTCTTT

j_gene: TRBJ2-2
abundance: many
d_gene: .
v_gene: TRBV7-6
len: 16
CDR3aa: CASSLRGRLVTGELFF
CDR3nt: TGTGCCAGCAGCTTAAGAGGGAGGCTGGTCACCGGGGAGCTGTTTTTT

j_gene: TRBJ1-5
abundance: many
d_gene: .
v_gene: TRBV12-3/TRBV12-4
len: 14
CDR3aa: CASSYGLGGQPQHF
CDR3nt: TGTGCCAGCAGTTATGGACTGGGGGGTCAGCCCCAGCATTTT

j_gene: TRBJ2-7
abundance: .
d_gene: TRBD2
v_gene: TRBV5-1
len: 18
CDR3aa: CASSLVDRLAGSVYEQYF
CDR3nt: TGCGCCAGCAGCTTGGTCGACCGACTAGCGGGAAGTGTATACGAGCAGTACTTC

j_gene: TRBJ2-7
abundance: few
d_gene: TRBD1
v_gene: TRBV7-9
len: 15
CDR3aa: CASSLEGTGTYEQYF
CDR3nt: TGTGCCAGCAGCTTAGAAGGGACAGGGACCTACGAGCAGTACTTC

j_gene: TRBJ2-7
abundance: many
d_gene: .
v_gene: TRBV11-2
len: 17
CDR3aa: CASSLAGRRTVTYEQYF
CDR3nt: TGTGCCAGCAGCTTAGCGGGCCGGAGGACAGTTACCTACGAGCAGTACTTC

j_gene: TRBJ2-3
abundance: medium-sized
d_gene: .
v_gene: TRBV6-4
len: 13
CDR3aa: CASSDSDTDTQYF
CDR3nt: TGTGCCAGCAGTGACTCTGACACAGATACGCAGTATTTT

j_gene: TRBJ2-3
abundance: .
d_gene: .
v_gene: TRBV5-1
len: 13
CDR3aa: CASSKTGTDTQYF
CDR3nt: TGCGCCAGCAGCAAGACTGGCACAGATACGCAGTATTTT

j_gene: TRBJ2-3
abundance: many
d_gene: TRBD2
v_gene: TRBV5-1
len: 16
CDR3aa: CASSLASGMGADTQYF
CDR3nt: TGCGCCAGCAGCTTGGCGAGCGGGATGGGCGCAGATACGCAGTATTTT